This T cell receptor beta chain was obtained from a study of T cell responses to AZD1222 COVID-19 vaccine. Here immunoSEQ multiplex PCR was the method, and the copy in TCRdb shows in-frame clones only, minus some. This sample has 65,000 to 70,000 clones, with over 60% found just once. Germline-derived CDR1 and CDR2 are SGHDN and FVKESK. Trimming took 5 bases from V and 9 from J; bases not matched to a gene: 18. This CDR3 region has 17 residues. The sequence derives from an adult in good health. The V call is TRBV14, the J call TRBJ2-1; 8 nucleotides agree with TRBD2. The sample consisted of peripheral blood, taken on day 0 of AZD1222 vaccination. The CDR3: CASSEFSGGLNRGEQFF. The CDR3 DNA reads as TGTGCCAGCAGCGAATTCAGCGGGGGCCTCAACCGGGGTGAGCAGTTCTTC.